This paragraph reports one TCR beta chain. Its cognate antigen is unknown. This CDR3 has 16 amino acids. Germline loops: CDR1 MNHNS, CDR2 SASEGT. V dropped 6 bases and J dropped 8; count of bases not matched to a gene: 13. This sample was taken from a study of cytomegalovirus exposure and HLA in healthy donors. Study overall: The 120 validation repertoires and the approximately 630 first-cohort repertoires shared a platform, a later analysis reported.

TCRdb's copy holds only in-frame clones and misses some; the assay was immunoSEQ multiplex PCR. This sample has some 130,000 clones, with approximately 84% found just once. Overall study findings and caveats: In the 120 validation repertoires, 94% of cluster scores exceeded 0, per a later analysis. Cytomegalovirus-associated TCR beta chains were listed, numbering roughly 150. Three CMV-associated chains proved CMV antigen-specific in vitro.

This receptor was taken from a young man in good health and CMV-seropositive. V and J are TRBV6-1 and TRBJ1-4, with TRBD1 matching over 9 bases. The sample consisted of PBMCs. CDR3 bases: TGTGCCAGCAGCGAACAGGGGGCGGGTTGGGGGGAAAAACTGTTTTTT. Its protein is CASSEQGAGWGEKLFF.